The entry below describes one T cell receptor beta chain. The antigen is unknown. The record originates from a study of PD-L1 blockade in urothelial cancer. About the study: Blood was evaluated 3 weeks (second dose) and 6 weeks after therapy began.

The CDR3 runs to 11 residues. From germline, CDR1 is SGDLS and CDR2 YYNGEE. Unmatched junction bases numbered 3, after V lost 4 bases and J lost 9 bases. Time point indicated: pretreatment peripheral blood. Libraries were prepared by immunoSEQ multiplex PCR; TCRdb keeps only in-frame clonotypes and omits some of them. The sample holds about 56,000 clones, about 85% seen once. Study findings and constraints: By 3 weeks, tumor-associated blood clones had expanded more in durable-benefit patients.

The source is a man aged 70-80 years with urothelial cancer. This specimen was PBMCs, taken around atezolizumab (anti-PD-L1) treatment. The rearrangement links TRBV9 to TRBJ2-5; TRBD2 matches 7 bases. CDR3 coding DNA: TGTGCCAGCAGCTCTCGGGGGGCCCAGTACTTC. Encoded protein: CASSSRGAQYF.